Presented here are 23 T cell receptor beta chains from one specimen sequenced in a study of control samples from healthy donors and cancer patients. The repertoire was sequenced with immunoSEQ multiplex PCR; TCRdb's copy has only in-frame clones and lacks some. The sample lists about 130,000 clones; around 94% were seen once. The source material was PBMCs. The receptors were sampled from a man between 60 and 75 years old with colorectal cancer.

The CDR3 sequence: CASSILLSGANTEAFF. CDR3 in DNA: TGTGCCAGTAGTATACTACTCAGTGGGGCCAACACTGAAGCTTTCTTT. This chain connects TRBV19 to TRBJ1-1; TRBD1 is a possible D gene (5 bases). This CDR3 is built from 16 residues. Trimming left V 2 bases short and J 2 bases short, with 15 bases between. Germline loops: CDR1 LNHDA, CDR2 SQIVND (reference sequence).

V and J are TRBV5-1 and TRBJ1-4; D perhaps matches TRBD1 (5 bases). V dropped 0 bases and J dropped 3 bases, with 9 bases sitting between them. Germline loops: CDR1 SGHRS, CDR2 YFSETQ. This CDR3 spans 15 amino acids. For the CDR3, the DNA is TGCGCCAGCAGCTTGGTGGGGACTTCTAATGAAAAACTGTTTTTT. Translated, it gives CASSLVGTSNEKLFF.

The chain links TRBV27 to TRBJ2-7; tentatively, D is TRBD1 or TRBD2 (6 bases each). Germline lookup yields CDR1 MNHEY and CDR2 SMNVEV (reference sequence). V was pared by 6 bases and J by 4 bases, with 10 bases between. CDR3 length equals 12 residues. The CDR3 bases are TGTGCCAGCAGCAGGGGAGGTTACGAGCAGTACTTC. Translated: CASSRGGYEQYF.

This chain uses TRBV11-2 with TRBJ1-2; 10 bases line up with TRBD1. The V gene's germline CDR1 is SGHAT and CDR2 FQNNGV. The CDR3 has 19 amino acids. Trimming removed 4 bases from V and 5 bases from J; junction bases left unmatched: 19. The DNA for the CDR3 is TGTGCCAGCAGCTCCGCCCCCGCCGGGACAGGGGCTCTCAATTATGGCTACACCTTC. It translates to CASSSAPAGTGALNYGYTF.

The CDR3 sequence is CASSLGQGTNYGYTF. For the CDR3, the DNA is TGCGCCAGCAGCCTAGGACAGGGTACTAACTATGGCTACACCTTC. V usage is TRBV4-1 and J usage is TRBJ1-2, with 8 bases identical to TRBD1. CDR3 length: 15 amino acids. V shed 4 bases, J shed 0 bases, and the junction held 4 bases outside the gene matches. CDR1 and CDR2 (germline): MGHRA, YSYEKL.

The V gene is TRBV7-2, the J gene TRBJ2-2, with D possibly TRBD2 on 6 matching bases. Looked up from germline, CDR1 is SGHTA and CDR2 is FQGNSA. V was clipped by 8 bases and J by 7 bases, with 17 bases between them. This CDR3 is 14 amino acids long. CDR3 sequence: CASRPVLGGGELFF. The CDR3 DNA is TGTGCCAGCCGCCCCGTCTTGGGGGGCGGGGAGCTGTTTTTT.

The chain is built from TRBV23-1 and TRBJ2-2; tentatively, D is TRBD1 or TRBD2 (7 bases each). TRBV23-1 is an ORF; its function is uncertain. V gave up 8 bases and J gave up 6 bases, with 19 bases separating them. The CDR3 is made up of 15 amino acids. The CDR3 is CASVREGARPGELFF. In nucleotides, the CDR3 is TGCGCCAGCGTCAGGGAGGGGGCGCGACCCGGGGAGCTGTTTTTT.

The chain has TRBV5-1 and TRBJ2-3, with D hard to call. The germline gives CDR1 SGHRS, CDR2 YFSETQ. V was shortened by 2 bases and J by 2 bases, with 3 bases between the two germline ends. This CDR3 contains 12 residues. DNA of the CDR3: TGCGCCAGCAGCTTAAACACAGATACGCAGTATTTT. This codes for CASSLNTDTQYF.

The chain recombines TRBV5-1 with TRBJ1-2; 7 positions agree with TRBD1. The junction had 6 bases not matched to a gene; V was cut back by 3 bases and J by 4 bases. The CDR3 is made up of 14 amino acids. CDR1 and CDR2 (germline): SGHRS, YFSETQ. CDR3 coding DNA: TGCGCCAGCAGCTACCTACAGGGGAGCTATGGCTACACCTTC. Translated: CASSYLQGSYGYTF.

This chain connects TRBV24-1 to TRBJ1-2; 7 bases agree with TRBD1. Losses at the gene ends were 3 bases for V and 6 bases for J; bases not matched to a gene: 3. This CDR3 comprises 13 residues. Looked up from germline, CDR1 is KGHDR and CDR2 is SFDVKD. The CDR3 reads CATSDRGQDGYTF. DNA for the CDR3: TGTGCCACCAGTGATAGGGGGCAGGATGGCTACACCTTC.

This clone came up once. The chain carries TRBV5-1 and TRBJ2-5, with D perhaps matching TRBD2 (5 bases). This CDR3 contains 14 residues. Germline CDR1 is SGHRS and CDR2 is YFSETQ. The ends were cut back, 5 bases at V and 0 bases at J, with 11 bases in the middle. CDR3 coding DNA: TGCGCCAGCAGACTGACGGGGTACCAAGAGACCCAGTACTTC. Protein: CASRLTGYQETQYF.

The rearrangement links TRBV19 to TRBJ1-2; no firm D call. CDR1 LNHDA and CDR2 SQIVND come from the germline V gene (reference sequence). The CDR3 spans 11 residues. Trimming stripped 4 bases from V and 9 bases from J, with 9 bases between. In DNA form, the CDR3 reads TGTGCCAGTAGTAAGCAAGATCGCTACACCTTC. It translates to CASSKQDRYTF.

This chain links TRBV6-5 with TRBJ1-4; 9 bases line up with TRBD1. This CDR3 is built from 15 residues. V lost 2 bases to trimming and J lost 4 bases; unmatched junction nucleotides: 2. CDR1 and CDR2 (germline): MNHEY, SVGAGI. CDR3 nucleotides: TGTGCCAGCAGTTACCTGGGACAGGGTAATGAAAAACTGTTTTTT. It translates to CASSYLGQGNEKLFF.

The rearrangement joins TRBV28 to TRBJ2-3; D is ambiguous. V was shortened by 3 bases and J by 1 base, with 14 bases between the two germline ends. This CDR3 has 16 amino acids. Germline CDR1 is MDHEN and CDR2 is SYDVKM. The CDR3 DNA is TGTGCCAGCAGTTTTAGTACGGCCCGGGGCACAGATACGCAGTATTTT. Protein sequence: CASSFSTARGTDTQYF. Looking up the rest from reference TRBV28 and TRBJ2-3 gives the full variable domain: DVKVTQSSRYLVKRTGEKVFLECVQDMDHENMFWYRQDPGLGLRLIYFSYDVKMKEKGDIPEGYSVSREKKERFSLILESASTNQTSMYLCASSFSTARGTDTQYFGPGTRLTVL.

The chain is built from TRBV5-1 and TRBJ2-7; 9 positions agree with TRBD1. J lost 5 bases, V lost 1 base, and 7 bases had no gene match. The CDR3 spans 15 residues. The V gene's germline CDR1 is SGHRS and CDR2 YFSETQ. The CDR3 is CASSLPGTGSNEQYF. The CDR3 DNA reads as TGCGCCAGCAGCTTGCCCGGGACAGGGAGCAACGAGCAGTACTTC.

The chain couples TRBV9 to TRBJ2-7; 11 nucleotides match TRBD1. V lost 0 bases, J lost 3 bases, and 5 bases stayed unmatched. This CDR3 has 16 residues. In germline, CDR1 is SGDLS, CDR2 YYNGEE. CDR3 in DNA: TGTGCCAGCAGCGTAGCTCCCGGGACAGGGGGCTACGAGCAGTACTTC. This encodes CASSVAPGTGGYEQYF.

This sequence joins TRBV5-1 and TRBJ2-7; 9 positions agree with TRBD1. This CDR3 has 16 amino acids. The ends lost 4 bases at V and 2 bases at J; junction bases unmatched: 10. The germline V gene encodes CDR1 SGHRS and CDR2 YFSETQ. The CDR3 sequence: CASSIRPQGAAYEQYF. In DNA, the CDR3 is TGCGCCAGCAGCATACGACCACAGGGGGCGGCCTACGAGCAGTACTTC.

The chain carries TRBV12-5 and TRBJ2-7, with 11 positions matching TRBD1. The CDR3 sequence is 13 residues long. Per germline, CDR1 LGHNT and CDR2 FRNRAP. CDR3 loop: CALVEDRGHEQYF. CDR3 in DNA: TGTGCCCTCGTGGAGGACAGGGGGCACGAGCAGTACTTC.

The rearrangement uses TRBV9 and TRBJ1-1, with TRBD1 as a possible D gene (5 bases). V was clipped by 1 base and J by 5 bases, with 9 bases between them. The CDR3 spans 13 residues. CDR1 and CDR2 (germline): SGDLS, YYNGEE. CDR3 residues: CASSVYGGTEAFF. The CDR3 DNA is TGTGCCAGCAGCGTATACGGGGGAACTGAAGCTTTCTTT. Looking up the rest from reference TRBV9 and TRBJ1-1 gives the full variable domain: DSGVTQTPKHLITATGQRVTLRCSPRSGDLSVYWYQQSLDQGLQFLIQYYNGEERAKGNILERFSAQQFPDLHSELNLSSLELGDSALYFCASSVYGGTEAFFGQGTRLTVV.

The chain is built from TRBV6-1 and TRBJ2-5; 7 nucleotides agree with TRBD2. Germline CDR1 and CDR2: MNHNS and SASEGT. The CDR3 is 13 amino acids. With 2 bases clipped from V and 5 bases from J, the junction kept 2 bases outside the gene matches. DNA for the CDR3: TGTGCCAGCAGTGAATGGGGGGGGGAGACCCAGTACTTC. This translates into CASSEWGGETQYF.

The V and J genes are TRBV5-6 and TRBJ1-1, with unresolved D. Germline CDR1 SGHDT, CDR2 YYEEEE. This CDR3 contains 14 residues. Trimming left V 5 bases short and J 0 bases short, with 11 bases between. The CDR3: CASRDLAMNTEAFF. The CDR3 nucleotides are TGTGCCAGCAGGGACCTGGCCATGAACACTGAAGCTTTCTTT.

The gene calls are TRBV29-1 and TRBJ1-3, with D perhaps TRBD1 (5 bases). Trimming took 5 bases from V and 3 from J, leaving 11 bases between them. CDR1 SQVTM and CDR2 ANQGSEA come from the germline V gene. This CDR3 has 13 residues. The CDR3 sequence: CSVPGENGNTIYF. CDR3 coding DNA: TGCAGCGTTCCGGGGGAAAATGGAAACACCATATATTTT.

V is TRBV28 and J is TRBJ2-7; D is perhaps TRBD1 (6 bases). The CDR3 loop spans 12 amino acids. Trimming pared 6 bases from V and 5 bases from J, leaving 11 bases between. CDR1 is MDHEN, CDR2 SYDVKM, per germline. CDR3 DNA: TGTGCCAGCAGCAGAGGGGGAAACGAGCAGTACTTC. It specifies CASSRGGNEQYF.